This TCR beta chain was sequenced during a study of cytomegalovirus exposure and HLA in healthy donors. Regarding the study as a whole: HLA restriction was apparent for most CMV-associated TCR beta chains in a later analysis. Analysis was carried out at a later point, and it linked a missense DCLRE1C variant to TCR beta V- and J-gene trimming. Later, an analysis showed that TCR beta chains associated with HLA were more clonally expanded than others that were equally common.

Primers: 60 Vbeta forward and 13 Jbeta reverse. TCRdb's table, derived via immunoSEQ multiplex PCR, lists solely in-frame clones and lacks some. This table has 150,000 to 200,000 clones, roughly 13% appearing once. Germline CDR1 is SGHNT and CDR2 is YYREEE (reference sequence). V was pared by 1 base and J by 5 bases, with 18 bases between. The CDR3 has 16 amino acids. Concerning this clone: No antigen is known for it.

The sequencing input was PBMCs. The chain has TRBV5-4 and TRBJ2-5; weak D call: TRBD2 (5 bases). This clonotype was sampled from a man in his fifties or sixties in good health and CMV-seropositive. This CDR3 reads CASSLPRGSLRETQYF. The CDR3 DNA follows: TGTGCCAGCAGCTTGCCCCGAGGGTCCCTTCGGGAGACCCAGTACTTC.